The 27 T cell receptor beta chains given below trace back to one sample, sequenced in a study of beta chain features in type 1 diabetes. The study reverse transcribed the entire isolated RNA, so it sequenced expressed TCRB transcripts. Clones were read by immunoSEQ multiplex PCR, and TCRdb kept only the in-frame ones, dropping some. The table lists more than 150,000 clones, approximately 9.9% of them singletons. What was sequenced was central memory CD4+ T cells from blood. These receptor sequences come from a woman aged 18-30 years in good health.

The V gene is TRBV18, the J gene TRBJ1-1; D is unresolved. The germline V gene encodes CDR1 KGHSH and CDR2 LQKENI. CDR3 length: 13 residues. Trimming stripped 3 bases from V and 8 bases from J, with 13 bases between. Written as DNA, the CDR3 is TGTGCCAGCTCACCCCCCGGTCGGGGAGAAGCTTTCTTT. Protein product: CASSPPGRGEAFF.

This clone has only a few counts. The rearrangement links TRBV29-1 to TRBJ1-1; perhaps TRBD1 as D (5 bases). The CDR3 totals 15 residues. With 6 bases removed from V and 6 bases from J, the gap between germline ends came to 23 bases. Germline lookup yields CDR1 SQVTM and CDR2 ANQGSEA. CDR3 residues: CSVQKEGDLRAEAFF. The CDR3 DNA follows: TGCAGCGTCCAAAAGGAAGGGGATCTAAGGGCTGAAGCTTTCTTT.

There are a few counts of this clone. This sequence joins TRBV6-1 and TRBJ1-2; unclear D gene. The V gene's germline CDR1 is MNHNS and CDR2 SASEGT. Trimming shortened V by 6 bases and J by 4 bases, and 12 bases separated the two germline ends. The CDR3 runs 13 residues. The CDR3 here is CASSGVTTYGYTF. The CDR3 DNA follows: TGTGCCAGCAGCGGGGTAACCACCTATGGCTACACCTTC.

This clone was seen only a few times. The chain recombines TRBV30 with TRBJ2-2; 12 bases align to TRBD2. Germline CDR1 reads GTSNPN; CDR2 reads SVGIG (reference sequence). This CDR3 has 19 residues. Germline trimming cut 2 bases from V and 6 bases from J; bases unmatched to any gene: 16. This CDR3 is CAWSSPFGLAGNVPGELFF. CDR3 nucleotide sequence: TGTGCCTGGAGTTCCCCCTTTGGACTAGCGGGAAATGTACCCGGGGAGCTGTTTTTT.

This clone has at least ten counts. This sequence joins TRBV15 and TRBJ2-2; TRBD2 agrees at 13 bases. V gave up 7 bases and J gave up 6 bases; unmatched junction bases: 14. CDR1 is LNHNV and CDR2 is YYDKDF in the germline V gene (reference sequence). This CDR3 is built from 18 residues. The CDR3 DNA sequence: TGTGCCACCAAACCACTAGGACTAGCGGGAGACACGGCCGGGGAGCTGTTTTTT. Its translation: CATKPLGLAGDTAGELFF.

This clone was detected only a few times. This rearrangement joins TRBV5-1 to TRBJ1-1, with 8 positions matching TRBD1. The CDR3 length is 14 residues. The germline CDR1 and CDR2 sequences are SGHRS and YFSETQ. Trimming at V came to 4 bases and at J to 0 bases, leaving 2 bases not matched to a gene. This CDR3 is CASSPQGVNTEAFF. The CDR3 region has the DNA TGCGCCAGCAGCCCACAGGGGGTGAACACTGAAGCTTTCTTT.

This clone was counted a few times. The chain employs TRBV9 and TRBJ1-1; 7 bases agree with TRBD1. CDR3 length equals 15 residues. CDR1 is SGDLS and CDR2 is YYNGEE in the germline V gene. The trim removed 4 bases at V and 1 base at J, leaving 7 bases unmatched. The CDR3 region is CASSPGTVQNTEAFF. CDR3 DNA sequence: TGTGCCAGCAGCCCTGGGACAGTTCAGAACACTGAAGCTTTCTTT.

There are a few counts of this clone. V usage is TRBV10-3 and J usage is TRBJ2-1, with D possibly matching TRBD1 (6 bases). This CDR3 is 12 amino acids long. From germline, CDR1 is ENHRY and CDR2 SYGVKD. Trimming took 4 bases from V and 12 from J, leaving 13 bases between them. The CDR3 region is CAISASGQLQFF. CDR3 sequence (DNA): TGTGCCATCAGTGCATCTGGACAGTTGCAGTTCTTC.

The sample holds a few counts of this clone. The V and J genes are TRBV5-1 and TRBJ1-2; maybe TRBD1 (5 bases). With 1 base removed from V and 2 bases from J, the gap between germline ends came to 12 bases. CDR1 is SGHRS and CDR2 is YFSETQ in the germline V gene. The CDR3 covers 15 residues. The CDR3 DNA is TGCGCCAGCAGCTTGAATGGACACAGCAACTATGGCTACACCTTC. Protein sequence: CASSLNGHSNYGYTF.

This clone showed up just a few times. The chain links TRBV5-1 to TRBJ2-3, with a weak D call TRBD1 (6 bases). Germline V gene sequence: CDR1 SGHRS, CDR2 YFSETQ. The V and J ends lost 4 bases and 0 bases respectively, with 21 bases between them. The CDR3 is made up of 18 amino acids. The DNA of the CDR3 is TGCGCCAGCAGCCGAGCCGGGACAAATTCGCCTAGCACAGATACGCAGTATTTT. It is translated as CASSRAGTNSPSTDTQYF.

The rearrangement uses TRBV10-3 and TRBJ1-3; D unclear. Trimming cost V 0 bases and J 7 bases, with 10 bases left between them. This CDR3 is built from 14 residues. CDR1 is ENHRY and CDR2 is SYGVKD in the germline V gene. CDR3 region: CAISESQGRNTIYF. The CDR3 DNA sequence: TGTGCCATCAGTGAGTCGCAAGGGAGGAACACCATATATTTT.

This clone was seen only a few times. The chain combines TRBV18 with TRBJ1-2, with D perhaps matching TRBD1 (6 bases). Trimming left V 3 bases short and J 4 bases short, with 15 bases between. The germline CDR1 and CDR2 sequences are KGHSH and LQKENI. The length of the CDR3 is 15 residues. The CDR3 here is CASSPAQGVSYGYTF. CDR3 nucleotides: TGTGCCAGCTCACCTGCACAGGGTGTTAGCTATGGCTACACCTTC. The whole variable domain, filled in from reference TRBV18 and TRBJ1-2, reads NAGVMQNPRHLVRRRGQEARLRCSPMKGHSHVYWYRQLPEEGLKFMVYLQKENIIDESGMPKERFSAEFPKEGPSILRIQQVVRGDSAAYFCASSPAQGVSYGYTFGSGTRLTVV.

The chain carries TRBV30 and TRBJ1-2, with D perhaps TRBD1 (6 bases). The CDR3 is made up of 16 amino acids. Trimming removed 2 bases from V and 0 bases from J, with 16 bases in between. CDR1 is GTSNPN, CDR2 SVGIG, per germline (reference sequence). The CDR3 region is CAWSPPGHRANYGYTF. The DNA of the CDR3 is TGTGCCTGGAGTCCACCGGGACACCGAGCTAACTATGGCTACACCTTC.

The chain couples TRBV18 to TRBJ1-2, with D hard to call. Trimming left V 0 bases short and J 1 base short, with 9 bases between. The CDR3 is 15 amino acids. Germline values: CDR1 KGHSH, CDR2 LQKENI. For the CDR3, the DNA is TGTGCCAGCTCACCACCGACAAATTTTAACTATGGCTACACCTTC. It yields the protein CASSPPTNFNYGYTF.

This clone was found a few times. The chain uses TRBV29-1 and TRBJ1-2, with D possibly being TRBD1 (6 bases). The CDR3 runs to 16 residues. The V gene lost 4 bases and the J gene lost 4 bases, with 22 bases spanning the gap. Germline CDR1 SQVTM, CDR2 ANQGSEA. This chain's CDR3 is CSVVPQRQVLVYGYTF. In DNA, the CDR3 is TGCAGCGTTGTACCTCAGCGACAGGTCCTGGTCTATGGCTACACCTTC.

This chain connects TRBV2 to TRBJ2-7; 7 nucleotides agree with TRBD1. The germline V gene encodes CDR1 SNHLY and CDR2 FYNNEI. V lost 7 bases to trimming and J lost 4 bases; unmatched junction nucleotides: 13. The CDR3 length is 15 residues. Written as DNA, the CDR3 is TGTGCCAGCAACCTTGGGTTGGGACAGACTTACGAGCAGTACTTC. It encodes CASNLGLGQTYEQYF.

In DNA form, the CDR3 reads TGTGCCAGCAGTAAGGGACAGGCGTTTGAAGCTTTCTTT. It encodes CASSKGQAFEAFF. V and J are TRBV2 and TRBJ1-1, with TRBD1 matching over 8 bases. The V gene end was trimmed by 5 bases and the J gene end by 7 bases; junction bases not matched to a gene: 6. The germline V gene encodes CDR1 SNHLY and CDR2 FYNNEI. The CDR3 consists of 13 residues.

This chain uses TRBV4-3 with TRBJ1-2; possibly TRBD1 for D (5 bases). Trimming cost V 4 bases and J 8 bases, with 20 bases left between them. The CDR3 is made up of 15 amino acids. Per the germline V gene, CDR1 is LGHNA and CDR2 is YSLEER. The DNA of the CDR3 is TGCGCCAGCAGCCCTGGGGCACGGATACCATCCGGCTACACCTTC. Protein product: CASSPGARIPSGYTF.

The chain has TRBV18 and TRBJ1-1; no clear D. Trimming pared 6 bases from V and 2 bases from J, leaving 16 bases between. CDR3 length: 15 residues. Germline values: CDR1 KGHSH, CDR2 LQKENI. Here the CDR3 DNA reads TGTGCCAGCTCCGAAGCGACTAGCCCTAACACTGAAGCTTTCTTT. Encoded protein: CASSEATSPNTEAFF. Drawing the rest from reference TRBV18 and TRBJ1-1, the complete variable domain is NAGVMQNPRHLVRRRGQEARLRCSPMKGHSHVYWYRQLPEEGLKFMVYLQKENIIDESGMPKERFSAEFPKEGPSILRIQQVVRGDSAAYFCASSEATSPNTEAFFGQGTRLTVV.

The genes are TRBV18 and TRBJ2-7; TRBD2 aligns across 8 bases. In germline, CDR1 is KGHSH, CDR2 LQKENI. V lost 3 bases, J lost 3 bases, and 10 bases stayed unmatched. The CDR3 has 16 amino acids. The CDR3 here is CASSPTGRGGLYEQYF. CDR3 coding DNA: TGTGCCAGCTCACCCACAGGACGGGGGGGGCTCTACGAGCAGTACTTC.

The V and J genes are TRBV4-2 and TRBJ2-7, with 12 bases fitting TRBD1. CDR3 size: 15 residues. V lost 4 bases, J lost 6 bases, and 7 bases stayed unmatched. Looked up from germline, CDR1 is LGHNA and CDR2 is YNFKEQ. Here the CDR3 reads CASSPGDRGRLEQYF. As DNA, the CDR3 is TGTGCCAGCAGCCCGGGGGACAGGGGGCGGCTCGAGCAGTACTTC.

V gene TRBV2 combines with J gene TRBJ2-2, with 7 bases fitting TRBD1. The J segment lost 6 bases and the V segment lost 7 bases, leaving 14 bases of the junction unmatched. Germline assignment: CDR1 SNHLY and CDR2 FYNNEI. The CDR3 covers 16 residues. CDR3 bases: TGTGCCAGCACCCAATCTTCTTACAGGGGATCCGGGGAGCTGTTTTTT. Its protein product is CASTQSSYRGSGELFF.

The chain combines TRBV18 with TRBJ1-1, with D maybe TRBD1 (6 bases). CDR3 size: 15 residues. The germline V and J ends were trimmed by 3 bases and 4 bases, with 15 bases remaining between them. Germline V gene lookup returns CDR1 KGHSH and CDR2 LQKENI. The CDR3 sequence: CASSPSDRMPTEAFF. The CDR3 DNA follows: TGTGCCAGCTCACCCTCGGACAGAATGCCCACTGAAGCTTTCTTT.

The genes are TRBV7-9 and TRBJ1-4, with D perhaps TRBD1 (6 bases). V gave up 6 bases and J gave up 0 bases, with 11 bases separating them. CDR1 and CDR2 (germline): SEHNR, FQNEAQ (reference sequence). The CDR3 runs 15 residues. The CDR3 coding sequence is TGTGCCAGCAGTCCTCGGACAGCAACTAATGAAAAACTGTTTTTT. It encodes CASSPRTATNEKLFF.

J is TRBJ2-7 and V is TRBV5-1, with 7 bases that match TRBD1. V was clipped by 4 bases and J by 6 bases; unmatched bases: 4. This CDR3 has 12 amino acids. The V gene's germline CDR1 is SGHRS and CDR2 YFSETQ. CDR3 sequence reads: CASSPGTAEQYF. DNA for the CDR3: TGCGCCAGCAGCCCCGGGACAGCCGAGCAGTACTTC.

The V and J genes are TRBV30 and TRBJ2-5; 10 bases align to TRBD1. This CDR3 comprises 15 residues. V gave up 2 bases and J gave up 4 bases; unmatched junction bases: 7. CDR1 GTSNPN and CDR2 SVGIG come from the germline V gene (reference sequence). CDR3 amino acids: CAWSFRDRGRETQYF. CDR3 DNA sequence: TGTGCCTGGAGTTTCAGAGACAGGGGGCGAGAGACCCAGTACTTC.

V is TRBV28 and J is TRBJ1-2; 7 bases fit TRBD1. The CDR3 runs to 12 residues. V shed 5 bases and J 5 bases; nucleotides not matched to a gene: 2. The germline gives CDR1 MDHEN, CDR2 SYDVKM. The CDR3 region is CASSGGQYGYTF. The CDR3 DNA follows: TGTGCCAGCAGTGGGGGACAGTATGGCTACACCTTC.